This T cell receptor (beta chain) was identified during a study of response to subunit inactivated influenza vaccine. This CDR3 comprises 13 residues. The V end lost 3 bases, the J end lost 3 bases, and 8 bases lay between the germline ends. The germline V gene has CDR1 SGHRS and CDR2 YFSETQ. This clonotype was seen more than once but under ten times. Its antigen is currently unknown. Findings and caveats of the study: The study's authors posited that every seasonal influenza vaccination enlists few new T cells.

Each CDR3 protein gets one entry after TCRdb re-called the RT-PCR reads with MiXCR. Of about 480,000 distinct CDR3 sequences listed, 25% are singletons. This TCR was recovered from a man aged 45-65 years who received an inactivated influenza vaccine. The sample here was CD4+ T cells sorted from PBMCs, taken 5 days after vaccination. This rearrangement joins TRBV5-1 to TRBJ2-3, with a possible D match to TRBD2 (5 bases). CDR3 residues: CASSSEGTDTQYF. CDR3 coding DNA: TGCGCCAGCAGCTCCGAGGGTACAGATACGCAGTATTTT.